The rows below give T cell receptor beta chains drawn from one sample of a study of blood T cell repertoires in COVID-19. Sequencing was performed with immunoSEQ multiplex PCR; in TCRdb, only in-frame clones are kept and a portion is missing. The sample yields about 260,000 clones, roughly nine tenths seen once. Sequenced material: peripheral blood. The receptors derive from a man aged 40-50 years who had recovered from COVID-19. Each CDR3 is given with its conserved first and last residue. Each record gives: CDR3 DNA, CDR3 protein, clone size, V gene, D gene, J gene. The D gene is left open where the match is weak. Expanded clones get a size class; other rows say once, few or many, or leave the size out.

CDR3 DNA: TGTGCCAGCAAGTGGAGCGGGGGGGCCGGCCAGGGAGATACGCAGTATTTT; CDR3 protein: CASKWSGGAGQGDTQYF; clone size: -; V gene: TRBV2; D gene: TRBD2; J gene: TRBJ2-3
CDR3 DNA: TGTGCCAGTAGTATAGATTTAAGGAGATATGGCTACACCTTC; CDR3 protein: CASSIDLRRYGYTF; clone size: once; V gene: TRBV19; D gene: -; J gene: TRBJ1-2
CDR3 DNA: TGTGCCAGCAGCTTAGAAGGCGGGATGGATGAGCAGTTCTTC; CDR3 protein: CASSLEGGMDEQFF; clone size: few; V gene: TRBV7-8; D gene: -; J gene: TRBJ2-1
CDR3 DNA: TGCGCCAGCAGCTTTCTGACTAGCGGCCACTACGAGCAGTACTTC; CDR3 protein: CASSFLTSGHYEQYF; clone size: -; V gene: TRBV5-1; D gene: TRBD2; J gene: TRBJ2-7
CDR3 DNA: TGTGCCAGCAGGACGCGGGGGGGACTTAATGAAAAACTGTTTTTT; CDR3 protein: CASRTRGGLNEKLFF; clone size: -; V gene: TRBV5-8; D gene: -; J gene: TRBJ1-4
CDR3 DNA: TGTGCCAGCAGCGTAGGGCAGAAGTTTGGCTATGGCTACACCTTC; CDR3 protein: CASSVGQKFGYGYTF; clone size: -; V gene: TRBV9; D gene: -; J gene: TRBJ1-2
CDR3 DNA: TGTGCCAGCAGCCAAACAGGGACGACCGAGCAGTACTTC; CDR3 protein: CASSQTGTTEQYF; clone size: -; V gene: TRBV3-1/TRBV3-2; D gene: -; J gene: TRBJ2-7
CDR3 DNA: TGTGCCAGCAGCCAAGATGAGGCGGGGCGGGCTGAAGAGCAGTACTTC; CDR3 protein: CASSQDEAGRAEEQYF; clone size: -; V gene: TRBV4-2; D gene: -; J gene: TRBJ2-7
CDR3 DNA: TGTGCCAGCAGCTTGACAGGGGGTAGTGAGCAGTACTTC; CDR3 protein: CASSLTGGSEQYF; clone size: -; V gene: TRBV5-6; D gene: TRBD1; J gene: TRBJ2-7
CDR3 DNA: TGTGCCAGTAGTAGACTGGATATGAACACTGAAGCTTTCTTT; CDR3 protein: CASSRLDMNTEAFF; clone size: once; V gene: TRBV19; D gene: -; J gene: TRBJ1-1
CDR3 DNA: TGTGCCAGCAGCTTGGCCGGTAACTACCGCAGTGGGCAGTACTTC; CDR3 protein: CASSLAGNYRSGQYF; clone size: -; V gene: TRBV5-5; D gene: -; J gene: TRBJ2-7
CDR3 DNA: TGTGCCAGCAGCTCAGGGGGCCTTTACAATGAGCAGTTCTTC; CDR3 protein: CASSSGGLYNEQFF; clone size: -; V gene: TRBV9; D gene: TRBD1; J gene: TRBJ2-1
CDR3 DNA: TGCGCCAGCATGGTAACTTACAATGAGCAGTTCTTC; CDR3 protein: CASMVTYNEQFF; clone size: -; V gene: TRBV10-2; D gene: -; J gene: TRBJ2-1
CDR3 DNA: TGTGCCAGCAGCTTGGACAACAGGGGGGAGACCCAGTACTTC; CDR3 protein: CASSLDNRGETQYF; clone size: once; V gene: TRBV5-5; D gene: TRBD1; J gene: TRBJ2-5
CDR3 DNA: TGTGCCAGCAGCTTAATGCTAGCGGGGCCCCCAGATACGCAGTATTTT; CDR3 protein: CASSLMLAGPPDTQYF; clone size: -; V gene: TRBV7-2; D gene: TRBD2; J gene: TRBJ2-3
CDR3 DNA: TGTGCCAGTAGTATAGCTCCTAAAGCTAACTATGGCTACACCTTC; CDR3 protein: CASSIAPKANYGYTF; clone size: -; V gene: TRBV19; D gene: -; J gene: TRBJ1-2
CDR3 DNA: TGTGCCAGCTCACCCCAGCCGCGAGGGATCTCCTACGAGCAGTACTTC; CDR3 protein: CASSPQPRGISYEQYF; clone size: -; V gene: TRBV18; D gene: -; J gene: TRBJ2-7
CDR3 DNA: TGTGCCTGGAGTGTATTTGGACTAGCGGACGGAGGTAATAACAATGAGCAGTTCTTC; CDR3 protein: CAWSVFGLADGGNNNEQFF; clone size: -; V gene: TRBV30; D gene: TRBD2; J gene: TRBJ2-1
CDR3 DNA: TGCGCCAGCAGCCAAGCTTCCGTAAACACCATATATTTT; CDR3 protein: CASSQASVNTIYF; clone size: -; V gene: TRBV4-1; D gene: -; J gene: TRBJ1-3
CDR3 DNA: TGCGCCAGCAGTGTGACAGGGGGCACCTACGAGCAGTACTTC; CDR3 protein: CASSVTGGTYEQYF; clone size: -; V gene: TRBV10-2; D gene: TRBD1; J gene: TRBJ2-7
CDR3 DNA: TGTGCCAGCAGCCCAAGGACAGCGGACTACGAGCAGTACTTC; CDR3 protein: CASSPRTADYEQYF; clone size: -; V gene: TRBV7-2; D gene: -; J gene: TRBJ2-7
CDR3 DNA: TGTGCCTGGAGTGTTGGGGTGGCAGGGAACTATGGCTACACCTTC; CDR3 protein: CAWSVGVAGNYGYTF; clone size: -; V gene: TRBV30; D gene: -; J gene: TRBJ1-2
CDR3 DNA: TGTGCCAGCAGACCTCGTTGGGGGGACAATGAGCAGTTCTTC; CDR3 protein: CASRPRWGDNEQFF; clone size: once; V gene: TRBV6-6; D gene: -; J gene: TRBJ2-1
CDR3 DNA: TGTGCCAGCAGCCTACAAGGACAGGGTGAACAGTTCTTC; CDR3 protein: CASSLQGQGEQFF; clone size: -; V gene: TRBV7-2; D gene: TRBD1; J gene: TRBJ2-1
CDR3 DNA: TGTGCCAGCAGCCAAAAGCTGCAGGATGCGCAGTATTTT; CDR3 protein: CASSQKLQDAQYF; clone size: once; V gene: TRBV3-1/TRBV3-2; D gene: -; J gene: TRBJ2-3
CDR3 DNA: TGTGCCAGCAGCCCCGGAGGGACCCCCTATGGCTACACCTTC; CDR3 protein: CASSPGGTPYGYTF; clone size: -; V gene: TRBV7-9; D gene: -; J gene: TRBJ1-2
CDR3 DNA: TGCGCCAGCAGCTTGCCAGGGGCCGGGGAGCTGTTTTTT; CDR3 protein: CASSLPGAGELFF; clone size: -; V gene: TRBV5-1; D gene: -; J gene: TRBJ2-2
CDR3 DNA: TGTGCCACCCGGCGGACTAGCCTCCTCTCGTGGGGAGAGACCCAGTACTTC; CDR3 protein: CATRRTSLLSWGETQYF; clone size: -; V gene: TRBV27; D gene: TRBD2; J gene: TRBJ2-5
CDR3 DNA: TGTGCCAGCAGCTTAGTCGCAGGGGGCTCGGGACAGCCCCAGCATTTT; CDR3 protein: CASSLVAGGSGQPQHF; clone size: -; V gene: TRBV7-2; D gene: TRBD1; J gene: TRBJ1-5
CDR3 DNA: TGTGCCTGGAGGACGGACAGACCCTACACCTTC; CDR3 protein: CAWRTDRPYTF; clone size: -; V gene: TRBV30; D gene: -; J gene: TRBJ1-2
CDR3 DNA: TGTGCCAGCAGCCGCCGGACAGGGGAAGGCTACGAGCAGTACTTC; CDR3 protein: CASSRRTGEGYEQYF; clone size: -; V gene: TRBV3-1/TRBV3-2; D gene: TRBD1; J gene: TRBJ2-7
CDR3 DNA: TGTGCCAGCAGCTTACTCGGGACTCGCGGGAATGAGCAGTTCTTC; CDR3 protein: CASSLLGTRGNEQFF; clone size: -; V gene: TRBV7-9; D gene: -; J gene: TRBJ2-1
CDR3 DNA: TGTGCCAGCCAACCCAACCGGGACAGGGATTATAATGAGCAGTTCTTC; CDR3 protein: CASQPNRDRDYNEQFF; clone size: -; V gene: TRBV2; D gene: TRBD1; J gene: TRBJ2-1
CDR3 DNA: TGTGCCAGCAGTTATTCTAGCGGGAGCTCCTACAATGAGCAGTTCTTC; CDR3 protein: CASSYSSGSSYNEQFF; clone size: -; V gene: TRBV6-2/TRBV6-3; D gene: TRBD2; J gene: TRBJ2-1
CDR3 DNA: TGTGCCAGCAGCGGCGGTGGACATGCGGGAAACACCATATATTTT; CDR3 protein: CASSGGGHAGNTIYF; clone size: -; V gene: TRBV5-4; D gene: -; J gene: TRBJ1-3
CDR3 DNA: TGCAGCGTCTCGGGACTAGCCGGAGATACGCAGTATTTT; CDR3 protein: CSVSGLAGDTQYF; clone size: few; V gene: TRBV29-1; D gene: TRBD2; J gene: TRBJ2-3
CDR3 DNA: TGCGCCAGCAGCTCCCCGGCAGGGAACACAGATACGCAGTATTTT; CDR3 protein: CASSSPAGNTDTQYF; clone size: few; V gene: TRBV5-1; D gene: -; J gene: TRBJ2-3
CDR3 DNA: TGCGCCAGCAGCCCTAGTTTAGCGGGAGGACCCTACAATGAGCAGTTCTTC; CDR3 protein: CASSPSLAGGPYNEQFF; clone size: -; V gene: TRBV4-1; D gene: TRBD2; J gene: TRBJ2-1
CDR3 DNA: TGTGCCAGCAGCTTAGCGCTGGGCACTTGGGACGAGCAGTACTTC; CDR3 protein: CASSLALGTWDEQYF; clone size: -; V gene: TRBV7-6; D gene: -; J gene: TRBJ2-7